The clone carrying this T cell receptor beta chain was found many times. This entry belongs to a study of neurological immune-mediated disorders. TCRdb re-derived calls from the 5' RACE reads in MiXCR, one entry per CDR3 protein. The table shows 50,000 or so distinct CDR3 sequences, with 3% to 4% occurring only once. Per the germline V gene, CDR1 is SEHNR and CDR2 is FQNEAQ (reference sequence). This CDR3 has 13 amino acids. Trimming shortened V by 3 bases and J by 4 bases, and 9 bases separated the two germline ends. The sequence was obtained from a middle-aged man with multiple sclerosis. The chain is built from TRBV7-9 and TRBJ1-1; D gene unclear. The sample taken for sequencing was PBMCs. The CDR3 loop is CASSFVASTEAFF. Written as DNA, the CDR3 is TGTGCCAGCAGCTTTGTAGCCAGCACTGAAGCTTTCTTT.